A selection of T cell receptor beta chains follows, all from one sample in a study of blood T cell repertoires in COVID-19. Repertoires were generated with immunoSEQ multiplex PCR, while TCRdb's copy carries only in-frame clones and drops some. Here the sample spans 100,000 to 150,000 clones, around 86% being singletons. Sequencing was carried out using peripheral blood. All receptors derive from a woman over 75 with acute or convalescent COVID-19. The CDR3 runs from the conserved cysteine through the conserved F or W. The order of the fields is clone size, V gene, J gene, D gene, CDR3 DNA, CDR3 protein. D genes are given only for firm matches. A clone size is listed for some rows: how often the clone was seen (once, few, many), or a class if it is expanded.

>.|TRBV21-1|TRBJ1-5|.
TGTGCCAGCAGCGGGGGACAGGCCAATCAGCCCCAGCATTTT
CASSGGQANQPQHF
>.|TRBV14|TRBJ2-3|.
TGTGCCAGCTCCTACACAGATACGCAGTATTTT
CASSYTDTQYF
>.|TRBV20-1|TRBJ1-3|.
TGCAGTGCAATATCTGGAAACACCATATATTTT
CSAISGNTIYF
>.|TRBV19|TRBJ1-1|.
TGTGCCAGTAGTACGAACTGGGGGGTTGAAGCTTTCTTT
CASSTNWGVEAFF
>once|TRBV11-2|TRBJ2-1|.
TGTGCCAGCAGCTACGCTAGTCCCAACAATGAGCAGTTCTTC
CASSYASPNNEQFF
>.|TRBV19|TRBJ2-7|TRBD1
TGTGCCAGTAGGGGGACAGTGTTTGAGCAGTACTTC
CASRGTVFEQYF
>.|TRBV6-5|TRBJ1-6|TRBD1
TGTGCCAGCAGTTACTTGACAGGGGTTGCTTCACCCCTCCACTTT
CASSYLTGVASPLHF
>.|TRBV11-3|TRBJ1-1|.
TGTGCCAGCAGCAACAGCCAAGTGAACACTGAAGCTTTCTTT
CASSNSQVNTEAFF
>many|TRBV5-4|TRBJ1-6|TRBD1
TGTGCCAGCAGCGTGGACAGGGTCTATGATTCACCCCTCCACTTT
CASSVDRVYDSPLHF
>.|TRBV6-2/TRBV6-3|TRBJ1-1|.
TGTGCCAGCAGTGACCCTGGTGGGGGGACGACCTCTGAAGCTTTCTTT
CASSDPGGGTTSEAFF
>.|TRBV24-1|TRBJ2-1|TRBD2
TGTGCCACCAGTGTACGAGCGGGGGACAATGAGCAGTTCTTC
CATSVRAGDNEQFF
>.|TRBV6-5|TRBJ1-2|.
TGTGCCAGCAGTTCACAGGGAGACTATGGCTACACCTTC
CASSSQGDYGYTF
>.|TRBV10-3|TRBJ1-1|.
TGTGCCACCCGGAGGGGGAGGGGGATGGACACTGAAGCTTTCTTT
CATRRGRGMDTEAFF
>.|TRBV6-6|TRBJ1-2|.
TGTGCCAGCACCCACGGGGTATACGACTATGGCTACACCTTC
CASTHGVYDYGYTF
>.|TRBV16|TRBJ1-2|.
TGTGCCAGCAGCCTGCTGGGGGGATCTGGCTACACCTTC
CASSLLGGSGYTF
>.|TRBV3-1/TRBV3-2|TRBJ1-6|.
TGTGCCAGCAGCGCCCGGGACCGGGGGTTAAATTCACCCCTCCACTTT
CASSARDRGLNSPLHF
>.|TRBV5-1|TRBJ1-1|TRBD1
TGCGCCAGCAGCCGAATGCTGACAGGGGCTGTGAACACTGAAGCTTTCTTT
CASSRMLTGAVNTEAFF
>.|TRBV5-6|TRBJ1-1|.
TGTGCCAGCAGCTTCAGACAGGTCGGTCCTGAAGCTTTCTTT
CASSFRQVGPEAFF
>.|TRBV19|TRBJ2-1|.
TGTGCCAGTAGTATAAGGGAGGCCTACTACAATGAGCAGTTCTTC
CASSIREAYYNEQFF
>.|TRBV2|TRBJ1-2|TRBD1
TGTGCCAGCGGACAGGGAGTGGATGGCTACACCTTC
CASGQGVDGYTF
>.|TRBV11-2|TRBJ2-7|.
TGTGCCAGCAGCTTTTTTTTCGGGACATTGGAATACGAGCAGTACTTC
CASSFFFGTLEYEQYF
>.|TRBV3-1/TRBV3-2|TRBJ2-3|TRBD2
TGTGCCAGCAGCCATTTAGACCGGGGGGGCACAGATACGCAGTATTTT
CASSHLDRGGTDTQYF
>.|TRBV5-8|TRBJ2-5|TRBD2
TGTGCCAGCAGCTTGGCTCTCTCTAGCGGGGGGGCCCGAGAGACCCAGTACTTC
CASSLALSSGGARETQYF
>.|TRBV10-3|TRBJ1-4|.
TGTGCCGTTTCCCAGGGAGGGGGAAGTGAAAAACTGTTTTTT
CAVSQGGGSEKLFF
>.|TRBV4-1|TRBJ2-7|.
TGCGCCAGCAGCCCCTCCATGACAGTTCCCTACGAGCAGTACTTC
CASSPSMTVPYEQYF
>few|TRBV5-1|TRBJ2-5|TRBD1
TGCGCCAGCAGCTTCTATACAGGGGTTGGGGAGACCCAGTACTTC
CASSFYTGVGETQYF
>.|TRBV5-1|TRBJ1-5|.
TGCGCCAGCAGCTTGTCAGGGGCTGGGCAGCCCCAGCATTTT
CASSLSGAGQPQHF
>once|TRBV18|TRBJ1-1|.
TGTGCCAGCTCATCGACAGATCTGAACACTGAAGCTTTCTTT
CASSSTDLNTEAFF
>.|TRBV7-2|TRBJ2-5|.
TGTGCCAGCAGCTTAGTACAGGGAAAAGAGACCCAGTACTTC
CASSLVQGKETQYF
>.|TRBV6-5|TRBJ1-1|.
TGTGCCAGTACAGGCTTAAACACTGAAGCTTTCTTT
CASTGLNTEAFF
>.|TRBV5-1|TRBJ2-5|.
TGCGCCAGCAGCATGCCTACAGGGTACCAAGAGACCCAGTACTTC
CASSMPTGYQETQYF
>.|TRBV6-1|TRBJ1-1|.
TGTGCCAGCAGTGAAGGGAGGAACACTGAAGCTTTCTTT
CASSEGRNTEAFF
>.|TRBV18|TRBJ2-1|TRBD2
TGTGCCAGCTCACCGATACTAGCGGGATTTAGTGAGCAGTTCTTC
CASSPILAGFSEQFF
>.|TRBV10-3|TRBJ1-1|.
TGTGCCATCAGTGGGTCCCAGGCCAATGAAGCTTTCTTT
CAISGSQANEAFF
>many|TRBV11-2|TRBJ2-7|TRBD1
TGTGCCAGCAGCACGACAGGGGCTGCCTACGAGCAGTACTTC
CASSTTGAAYEQYF
>.|TRBV7-9|TRBJ2-1|.
TGTGCCAGCAGCTCTCGACAGCATGAGCAGTTCTTC
CASSSRQHEQFF
>few|TRBV29-1|TRBJ1-1|.
TGCAGCGCCTTGGTCGCTACGAACACTGAAGCTTTCTTT
CSALVATNTEAFF
>.|TRBV6-5|TRBJ2-2|TRBD2
TGTGCCAGCAGTTACTCGACCAGGGAGGGGACCGGGGAGCTGTTTTTT
CASSYSTREGTGELFF
>.|TRBV3-1/TRBV3-2|TRBJ1-2|TRBD1
TGTGCCAGCAGCCTTGGGACAGGGGGCTATGGCTACACCTTC
CASSLGTGGYGYTF
>.|TRBV3-1/TRBV3-2|TRBJ2-1|.
TGTGCCAGCAGTTGGAGCCAAGAGCAGTTCTTC
CASSWSQEQFF
>.|TRBV24-1|TRBJ1-5|TRBD1
TGTGCCACCAGTCGACAGGGTTTCAATCAGCCCCAGCATTTT
CATSRQGFNQPQHF
>.|TRBV2|TRBJ2-2|.
TGTGCCAGCAGGACGACCACAGTGACCGGGGAGCTGTTTTTT
CASRTTTVTGELFF
>.|TRBV13|TRBJ1-2|.
TGTGCCAGCAGATTACGTCTCCGGGAGGTTGGCTACACCTTC
CASRLRLREVGYTF
>few|TRBV19|TRBJ2-1|.
TGTGCCAGCTCCTCCCAAGCGGCCAGTGTCAATGAGCAGTTCTTC
CASSSQAASVNEQFF
>.|TRBV19|TRBJ2-3|.
TGTGCCAGTAGTATAATGGCTAGAGTCGATACGCAGTATTTT
CASSIMARVDTQYF
>.|TRBV19|TRBJ1-1|TRBD1
TGTGCCAGTAGTATTGTCGGGACAGTAACTGAAGCTTTCTTT
CASSIVGTVTEAFF
>.|TRBV5-1|TRBJ1-1|.
TGCGCCAGCAGCTTGGGGGGATACAGGGACGGGGACACTGAAGCTTTCTTT
CASSLGGYRDGDTEAFF
>.|TRBV7-3|TRBJ1-3|.
TGTGCCAGCAGCTTAACCGTCGCAGACACCATATATTTT
CASSLTVADTIYF
>.|TRBV12-3/TRBV12-4|TRBJ2-1|.
TGTGCCAGCAGTTTCAGGGGGGCCGATGAGCAGTTCTTC
CASSFRGADEQFF
>.|TRBV6-6|TRBJ2-3|TRBD2
TGTGCCAGCAGGCTTACTAGCGGGGGGGCACCAGATACGCAGTATTTT
CASRLTSGGAPDTQYF
>.|TRBV28|TRBJ1-5|.
TGTGCCAGCAGTTTATGGGCAGGGTCCGGTAGGGTGAGCAATCAGCCCCAGCATTTT
CASSLWAGSGRVSNQPQHF
>.|TRBV28|TRBJ1-5|TRBD1
TGTGCCAGCAGTTTTGGAACTTGGCAGGGGGTAAAGTCAGCCCAGCATTTT
CASSFGTWQGVKSAQHF
>.|TRBV19|TRBJ1-3|.
TGTGCCAGTACTTCAGCCGGGACAGGAAACACCATATATTTT
CASTSAGTGNTIYF
>few|TRBV10-3|TRBJ1-2|.
TGTGCCATCAGCATCGAGCGGGGAAGGAAGCATGGCTACACCTTC
CAISIERGRKHGYTF
>few|TRBV13|TRBJ2-5|TRBD1
TGTGCCAGCAGCCCGAGACAGGGACGGAAAGAGACCCAGTACTTC
CASSPRQGRKETQYF
>.|TRBV15|TRBJ1-3|.
TGTGCCACCAGCAGAGACAGGGGAAACACCATATATTTT
CATSRDRGNTIYF
>once|TRBV3-1/TRBV3-2|TRBJ2-5|.
TGTGCCAGCAGCCAGAGGGTGGCCCAGTACTTC
CASSQRVAQYF
>.|TRBV4-1|TRBJ1-4|.
TGCGCCAGCAGCCAAGGGATAAGTTCCGGGGGATATGAAAAACTGTTTTTT
CASSQGISSGGYEKLFF
>.|TRBV15|TRBJ1-1|.
TGTGCCACCAGCAGCGGGTTTTATACTGAAGCTTTCTTT
CATSSGFYTEAFF